The 20 T cell receptor beta chains in this list originate from one sample, sequenced in a study of T-cell reconstitution after alpha-beta-depleted transplantation in children. Unique molecular identifiers tagged the TCRbeta library. TCRdb re-analysed the PCR reads in MiXCR, keeping a single row per CDR3 protein. The data contain a few hundred thousand distinct CDR3 sequences, 27% of them seen just once; the ten biggest clones take up under 45%. The sample consisted of PBMCs, taken before TCRalphabeta/CD19-depleted stem cell transplant. These TCRs come from a boy under two years old with Wiskott-Aldrich syndrome, due to receive a stem cell transplant.

CDR3 in amino acids: CSARSASGRGSDTQYF. As DNA, the CDR3 is TGCAGTGCTAGATCGGCTAGCGGGAGGGGATCAGATACGCAGTATTTT. The chain is built from TRBV20-1 and TRBJ2-3, with TRBD2 identical over 12 bases. The CDR3 runs to 16 residues. V lost 2 bases to trimming and J lost 4 bases; unmatched junction nucleotides: 7. Germline assignment: CDR1 DFQATT and CDR2 SNEGSKA (reference sequence).

The J gene is TRBJ2-2, the V gene TRBV5-1, with 7 bases matching TRBD1. V shed 3 bases, J shed 3 bases, and the junction held 8 bases outside the gene matches. Germline V lookup: CDR1 SGHRS, CDR2 YFSETQ. The CDR3 has 16 residues. The CDR3 DNA follows: TGCGCCAGCAGCTCCACAGGGGCCCCAGACACCGGGGAGCTGTTTTTT. Protein sequence: CASSSTGAPDTGELFF. Together with reference TRBV5-1 and TRBJ2-2, the CDR3 gives the full variable domain: KAGVTQTPRYLIKTRGQQVTLSCSPISGHRSVSWYQQTPGQGLQFLFEYFSETQRNKGNFPGRFSGRQFSNSRSEMNVSTLELGDSALYLCASSSTGAPDTGELFFGEGSRLTVL.

The chain has TRBV5-1 and TRBJ1-2, with D unresolved. CDR1 is SGHRS and CDR2 is YFSETQ in the germline V gene. Trimming stripped 4 bases from V and 5 bases from J, with 18 bases between. The CDR3 sequence is 15 residues long. The CDR3 reads CASSHLTAGGYGYTF. Written as DNA, the CDR3 is TGCGCCAGCAGCCATTTAACAGCAGGAGGGTATGGCTACACCTTC.

The chain joins TRBV10-3 to TRBJ2-7; either TRBD1 or TRBD2 may supply D (7 bases each). The CDR3 contains 15 residues. From germline, CDR1 is ENHRY and CDR2 SYGVKD. Trimming stripped 5 bases from V and 6 bases from J, with 20 bases between. The CDR3 DNA reads as TGTGCCATCAGTCGACACCGACAGGGAGGGGGCGAGCAGTACTTC. Protein product: CAISRHRQGGGEQYF.

The chain is built from TRBV7-2 and TRBJ2-1; no reliable D call. CDR3 size: 14 residues. Germline V gene lookup returns CDR1 SGHTA and CDR2 FQGNSA. Trimming took 1 base from V and 3 from J, leaving 7 bases between them. The CDR3 sequence: CASSLVPLYNEQFF. The CDR3 nucleotides are TGTGCCAGCAGCTTAGTCCCGCTCTACAATGAGCAGTTCTTC. Based on the CDR3 plus reference TRBV7-2 and TRBJ2-1, the full variable domain is GAGVSQSPSNKVTEKGKDVELRCDPISGHTALYWYRQSLGQGLEFLIYFQGNSAPDKSGLPSDRFSAERTGGSVSTLTIQRTQQEDSAVYLCASSLVPLYNEQFFGPGTRLTVL.

The chain couples TRBV10-3 to TRBJ2-7, with D perhaps TRBD1 (7 bases). The germline V gene encodes CDR1 ENHRY and CDR2 SYGVKD. The CDR3 is 15 amino acids. Trimming removed 2 bases from V and 4 bases from J, with 15 bases in between. CDR3 DNA sequence: TGTGCCATCAGTGAGGGTCAGCAGGGGGGATACGAGCAGTACTTC. Protein: CAISEGQQGGYEQYF.

In its sample, this clonotype was seen a few times. The chain's CDR3 is CASSVEGGVAEAFF. Written as DNA, the CDR3 is TGTGCCAGCAGCGTAGAGGGAGGGGTCGCTGAAGCTTTCTTT. The chain joins TRBV9 to TRBJ1-1, with D possibly being TRBD1 (5 bases). Germline CDR1 and CDR2: SGDLS and YYNGEE. CDR3 size: 14 residues. Trimming removed 0 bases at V and 6 bases at J, with 12 bases between.

In this sample, this clonotype turned up once. The genes are TRBV9 and TRBJ1-5; no clear D gene. The CDR3 has 14 amino acids. V was pared by 4 bases and J by 6 bases, with 14 bases between. Germline V gene data show CDR1 as SGDLS and CDR2 as YYNGEE. Here the CDR3 reads CASSPELGGQPQHF. CDR3 sequence (DNA): TGTGCCAGCAGCCCCGAGTTGGGCGGTCAGCCCCAGCATTTT.

V usage is TRBV2 and J usage is TRBJ2-5, with 7 bases lining up with TRBD1. The germline gives CDR1 SNHLY, CDR2 FYNNEI. J gave up 5 bases and V 5 bases, and 5 bases lay outside the gene matches. The CDR3 runs 13 residues. The CDR3 DNA reads as TGTGCCAGCAGTAACAGGGGTCGGGAGACCCAGTACTTC. This translates into CASSNRGRETQYF.

This clonotype was seen only a few times. The chain combines TRBV10-3 with TRBJ2-2; D might be TRBD2 (5 bases). Germline V gives CDR1 ENHRY, CDR2 SYGVKD. This CDR3 region has 15 residues. V lost 6 bases and J lost 0, with 11 bases in between. CDR3 nucleotides: TGTGCCATCAGCCTCGGAGGATCGAACACCGGGGAGCTGTTTTTT. This gives the protein CAISLGGSNTGELFF.

The chain's CDR3 is CASSFNSGADTQYF. CDR3 coding DNA: TGTGCCAGCAGCTTCAATAGCGGCGCAGATACGCAGTATTTT. The rearrangement links TRBV7-9 to TRBJ2-3; D perhaps matches TRBD2 (6 bases). From germline, CDR1 is SEHNR and CDR2 FQNEAQ (reference sequence). The V end lost 3 bases, the J end lost 4 bases, and 11 bases lay between the germline ends. The CDR3 is made up of 14 amino acids.

A few counts support this clonotype. The gene calls are TRBV7-2 and TRBJ2-7; D perhaps matches TRBD1 (6 bases). Germline lookup yields CDR1 SGHTA and CDR2 FQGNSA. The CDR3 is 15 residues long. Trimming shortened V by 2 bases and J by 0 bases, and 11 bases separated the two germline ends. The CDR3 DNA is TGTGCCAGCAGCTTACAGGGGCCGAGCTCCTACGAGCAGTACTTC. This codes for CASSLQGPSSYEQYF.

The V gene is TRBV10-3, the J gene TRBJ2-2; 7 bases are shared with TRBD2. This CDR3 comprises 13 residues. From germline, CDR1 is ENHRY and CDR2 SYGVKD. Trimming cost V 10 bases and J 4 bases; bases outside gene matches: 6. The DNA of the CDR3 is TGTGCCAGCGGGGACTATGTCACCGGGGAGCTGTTTTTT. As protein: CASGDYVTGELFF.

This clonotype was observed a handful of times. The V call is TRBV14, the J call TRBJ2-6, with 7 bases that match TRBD1. V lost 5 bases and J lost 0; bases outside the gene matches: 4. The germline gives CDR1 SGHDN, CDR2 FVKESK. The CDR3 length is 16 residues. The CDR3 loop is CASSYRQGSGANVLTF. In nucleotides, the CDR3 is TGTGCCAGCAGCTATCGACAGGGCTCTGGGGCCAACGTCCTGACTTTC.

The V and J genes are TRBV10-3 and TRBJ2-3, with 14 positions matching TRBD2. J lost 4 bases, V lost 7 bases, and 4 bases had no gene match. This CDR3 is 15 amino acids long. The germline CDR1 and CDR2 sequences are ENHRY and SYGVKD. The CDR3 sequence: CAIMGLAGVADTQYF. In nucleotides, the CDR3 is TGTGCCATCATGGGACTAGCGGGAGTAGCAGATACGCAGTATTTT.

This clonotype was detected many times. The V call is TRBV10-3, the J call TRBJ2-3; D may correspond to TRBD1 or TRBD2 (5 bases each). Germline V CDR1 and CDR2: ENHRY, SYGVKD. V lost 8 bases to trimming and J lost 4 bases, with 16 bases between them. The CDR3 extends over 14 amino acids. The CDR3 reads CAIAGAGSPDTQYF. The CDR3 coding sequence is TGTGCCATCGCCGGGGCAGGAAGTCCAGATACGCAGTATTTT.

This clonotype was counted a few times. The chain links TRBV6-2 or TRBV6-3 to TRBJ2-3; 7 bases line up with TRBD1. The ends lost 3 bases at V and 4 bases at J; junction bases unmatched: 7. The CDR3 runs 15 residues. Germline loops: CDR1 MNHEY, CDR2 SVGEGT. The CDR3 protein is CASSYPGTVPDTQYF. CDR3 DNA sequence: TGTGCCAGCAGTTATCCCGGGACAGTTCCAGATACGCAGTATTTT.

This sequence joins TRBV4-2 and TRBJ2-6; D unclear. The CDR3 has 17 amino acids. Trimming took off 8 bases at V and 0 bases at J, with 17 bases between the two ends. CDR1 and CDR2 (germline): LGHNA, YNFKEQ. CDR3 in DNA: TGTGCCAGCGGCTTCCGGCTCTTAAGCTCTGGGGCCAACGTCCTGACTTTC. This gives the protein CASGFRLLSSGANVLTF.

The J gene is TRBJ1-4, the V gene TRBV24-1, with 8 bases matching TRBD1. V shed 4 bases and J 3 bases; nucleotides not matched to a gene: 3. The CDR3 runs to 15 residues. CDR1 and CDR2 (germline): KGHDR, SFDVKD. Here the CDR3 reads CATSESGGSNEKLFF. CDR3 bases: TGTGCCACCAGTGAGTCAGGGGGCTCTAATGAAAAACTGTTTTTT.

The chain combines TRBV20-1 with TRBJ1-1; TRBD1 might be the D (5 bases). Germline CDR1 reads DFQATT; CDR2 reads SNEGSKA (reference sequence). The CDR3 sequence is 13 residues long. The ends were cut back, 0 bases at V and 6 bases at J, with 11 bases in the middle. This CDR3 is CSAREPGRPEAFF. The CDR3 DNA is TGCAGTGCTAGAGAGCCGGGGCGCCCTGAAGCTTTCTTT.